The text below deals with one T cell receptor (beta chain). Its matching antigen is unknown. The data stem from a study of shared clonotypes between healthy human individuals. Study-wide results and limits: Clonotype sharing among donors was expected to depend on sequencing depth. It was the non-shared clonotypes that had lower generation probabilities than clonotypes shared by all four donors.

A deep-level run was used for the assay. Measured with immunoSEQ multiplex PCR; TCRdb has only the in-frame clones, and not every one. This sample yields hundreds of thousands of clones, of which 95% are seen a single time; over 0.1% belongs to the top ten. The CDR3 is made up of 15 amino acids. The germline gives CDR1 MNHEY, CDR2 SMNVEV (reference sequence). With V trimmed by 5 bases and J by 4 bases, 2 bases remained unmatched. CD8 cells regarded as naive lacked CD45RO, were positively chosen for CCR7, and omitted terminally differentiated effector memory CD45RA+ cells. The sample consisted of naive CD8+ T cells sorted from blood. The TCR sequence derives from a woman between 25 and 40 years old in good health. The rearrangement joins TRBV27 to TRBJ2-7, with 16 positions matching TRBD2. CDR3 residues: CASSVGLAGGYEQYF. The CDR3 DNA reads TGTGCCAGCAGTGTGGGACTAGCGGGAGGGTACGAGCAGTACTTC.